This T cell receptor (beta chain) was profiled in a study of T-cell reconstitution after alpha-beta-depleted transplantation in children listed by TCRdb under 2016. At the level of the whole study: T-cell immune reconstitution after TCRalphabeta/CD19-depleted allogeneic hematopoietic cell transplantation in children was quantitatively tracked in the study by means of TCR repertoire profiling.

The table lists this clonotype with many counts. Which antigen it targets is not known. No clone much larger than this one lies a single base away; base qualities are absent. The treatment or condition label corresponds to: allogeneic hematopoietic cell transplantation with graft depleted of TCRalphabeta T cells and CD19 B cells. TCRalphabeta/CD19-depleted allogeneic hematopoietic cell grafts were given to the transplant recipients, all of whom were children. As encoded in the germline V gene, CDR1 is SQVTM while CDR2 is ANQGSEA. Here V drops 0 bases and J drops 6 bases, and the junction holds 4 bases not matched to any gene. Taken from cysteine to phenylalanine, the CDR3 has 14 residues. Only CDR3 DNA remains: 42 bases, in frame from the first base. The study at large found these results: Over subsequent months, a decline in hyperexpanded clone frequencies was noted, and after one year, T-cell counts and TCRbeta diversity were mostly ascribed to newly produced T cells. Apparently early alphabetaT-cell count recovery about two months after transplant reportedly relied on only several hundred rapidly expanded clones derived from non-depleted graft cells. In some patients, high TCRbeta diversity at day 60 was attributed to recipient T cells and intrathymic progenitors that had survived conditioning.

Library prep was done by PCR. TCRdb names Illumina HiSeq 2500 as the instrument used. To normalize quantification of the TCRbeta repertoire, the TCR libraries were built with molecular barcoding that relied on unique molecular identifiers. TCRdb applied fastp at Q25 and MiXCR to the public reads, then kept only in-frame beta chains. Each CDR3 protein gets just one entry, which takes the most common genes and DNA from the rows behind it. This sample holds about 500,000 distinct CDR3 sequences; roughly 11% were observed only once. In total, the top ten clones hold 12% to 15% of the sample. The V and J genes are TRBV29-1 and TRBJ2-1, with 8 junctional bases fitting TRBD2. This TCR was sampled from a female patient aged 2 to 10 who had a stem cell transplant for aplastic anemia, so the T cells may come from the graft donor. Sequencing used PBMCs, mostly from graft donor cells, obtained 180 days after TCRalphabeta/CD19-depleted stem cell transplant. The nucleotide sequence is TGCAGCGTTGAAGAAGCGGGGGCCCTCAATGAGCAGTTCTTC. Its product reads: CSVEEAGALNEQFF.